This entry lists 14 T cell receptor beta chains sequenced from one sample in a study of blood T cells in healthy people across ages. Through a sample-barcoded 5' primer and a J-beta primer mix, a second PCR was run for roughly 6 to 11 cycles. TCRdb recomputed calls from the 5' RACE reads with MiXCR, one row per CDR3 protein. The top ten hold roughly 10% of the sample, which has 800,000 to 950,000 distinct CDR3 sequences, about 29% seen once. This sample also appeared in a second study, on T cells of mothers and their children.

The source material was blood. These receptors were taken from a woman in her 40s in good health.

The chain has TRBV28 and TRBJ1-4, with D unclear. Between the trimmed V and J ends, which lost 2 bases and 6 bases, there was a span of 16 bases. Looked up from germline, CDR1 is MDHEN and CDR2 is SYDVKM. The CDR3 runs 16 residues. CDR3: CASSLGRSGNDEKLFF. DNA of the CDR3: TGTGCCAGCAGTTTAGGGCGTTCGGGAAATGATGAAAAACTGTTTTTT.

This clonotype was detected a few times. CDR3 in amino acids: CASSVDAGCYEQYF. CDR3 in DNA: TGTGCCAGCAGCGTAGATGCGGGATGCTACGAGCAGTACTTC. This rearrangement joins TRBV9 to TRBJ2-7; weak D call: TRBD2 (6 bases). CDR1 is SGDLS, CDR2 YYNGEE, per germline. The CDR3 spans 14 residues. The V and J ends lost 0 bases and 3 bases respectively, with 10 bases between them.

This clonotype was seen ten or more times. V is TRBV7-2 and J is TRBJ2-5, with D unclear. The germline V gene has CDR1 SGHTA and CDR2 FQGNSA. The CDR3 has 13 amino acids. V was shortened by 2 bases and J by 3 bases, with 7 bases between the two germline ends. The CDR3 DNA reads TGTGCCAGCAGCTTAATGAGAAAAGAGACCCAGTACTTC. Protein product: CASSLMRKETQYF.

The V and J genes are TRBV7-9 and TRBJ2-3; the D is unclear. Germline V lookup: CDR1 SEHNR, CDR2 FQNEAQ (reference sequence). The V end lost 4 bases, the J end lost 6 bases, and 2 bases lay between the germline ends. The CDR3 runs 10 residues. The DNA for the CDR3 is TGTGCCAGCAGCTGGGATACGCAGTATTTT. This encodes CASSWDTQYF.

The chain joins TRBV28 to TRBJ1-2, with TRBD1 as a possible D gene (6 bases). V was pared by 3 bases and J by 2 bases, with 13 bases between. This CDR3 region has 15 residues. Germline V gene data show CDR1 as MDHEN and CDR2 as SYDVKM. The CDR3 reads CASSFQIGTNYGYTF. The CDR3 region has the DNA TGTGCCAGCAGTTTCCAGATCGGGACAAACTATGGCTACACCTTC.

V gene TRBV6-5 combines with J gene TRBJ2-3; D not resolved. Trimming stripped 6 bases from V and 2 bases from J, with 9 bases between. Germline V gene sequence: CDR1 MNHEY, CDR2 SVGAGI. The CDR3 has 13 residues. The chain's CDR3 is CASRVAFTDTQYF. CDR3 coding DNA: TGTGCCAGCAGAGTCGCTTTCACAGATACGCAGTATTTT.

The CDR3 spells CASSPEGSGELFF. CDR3 DNA sequence: TGCGCCAGCAGCCCCGAGGGATCCGGGGAGCTGTTTTTT. The rearrangement uses TRBV4-1 and TRBJ2-2; maybe TRBD2 (5 bases). The CDR3 runs 13 residues. Germline V lookup: CDR1 MGHRA, CDR2 YSYEKL. V was cut by 4 bases and J by 6 bases, with 9 bases left in between.

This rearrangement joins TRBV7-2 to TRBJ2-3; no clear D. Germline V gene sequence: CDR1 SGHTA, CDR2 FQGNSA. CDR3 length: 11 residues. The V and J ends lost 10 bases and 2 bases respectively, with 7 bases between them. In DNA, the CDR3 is TGTGCCACCACTTACACAGATACGCAGTATTTT. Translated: CATTYTDTQYF. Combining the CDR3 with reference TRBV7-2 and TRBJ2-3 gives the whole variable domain GAGVSQSPSNKVTEKGKDVELRCDPISGHTALYWYRQSLGQGLEFLIYFQGNSAPDKSGLPSDRFSAERTGGSVSTLTIQRTQQEDSAVYLCATTYTDTQYFGPGTRLTVL.

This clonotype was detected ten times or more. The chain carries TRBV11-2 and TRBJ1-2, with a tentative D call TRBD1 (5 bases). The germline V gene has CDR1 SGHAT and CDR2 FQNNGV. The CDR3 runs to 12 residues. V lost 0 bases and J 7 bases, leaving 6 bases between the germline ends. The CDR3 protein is CASSLDGGGYTF. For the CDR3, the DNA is TGTGCCAGCAGCTTAGACGGGGGTGGCTACACCTTC.

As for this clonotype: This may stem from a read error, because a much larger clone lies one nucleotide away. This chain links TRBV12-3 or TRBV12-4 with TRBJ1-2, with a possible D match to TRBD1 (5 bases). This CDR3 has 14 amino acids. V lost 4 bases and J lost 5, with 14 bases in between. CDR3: CASSCDGGTYGYTF. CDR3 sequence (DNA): TGTGCCAGCAGTTGTGACGGAGGGACTTATGGCTACACCTTC.

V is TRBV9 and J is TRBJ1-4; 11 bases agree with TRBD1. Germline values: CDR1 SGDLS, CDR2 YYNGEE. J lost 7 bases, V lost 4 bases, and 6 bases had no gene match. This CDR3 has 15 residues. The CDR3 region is CASSPQGTGGEKLFF. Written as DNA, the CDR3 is TGTGCCAGCAGCCCCCAGGGGACAGGGGGTGAAAAACTGTTTTTT.

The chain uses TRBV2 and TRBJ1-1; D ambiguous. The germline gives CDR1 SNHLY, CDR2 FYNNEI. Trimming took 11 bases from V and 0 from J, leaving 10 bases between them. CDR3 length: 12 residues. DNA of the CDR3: TGTGCCTCAAAGGGTATGAACACTGAAGCTTTCTTT. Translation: CASKGMNTEAFF.

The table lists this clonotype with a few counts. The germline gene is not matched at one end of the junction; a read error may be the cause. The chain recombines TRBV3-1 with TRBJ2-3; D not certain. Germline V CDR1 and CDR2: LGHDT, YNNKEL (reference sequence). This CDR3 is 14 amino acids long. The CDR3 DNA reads TGTGCCGGCAGCCAATCCGCCCTCGGGGATACGCAGTATTTT. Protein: CAGSQSALGDTQYF.

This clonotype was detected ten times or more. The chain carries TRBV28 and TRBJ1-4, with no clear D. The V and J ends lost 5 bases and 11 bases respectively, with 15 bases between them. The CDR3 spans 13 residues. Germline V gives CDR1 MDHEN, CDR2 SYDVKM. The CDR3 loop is CASSLPLEGKLFF. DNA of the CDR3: TGTGCCAGCAGTCTACCACTCGAAGGGAAACTGTTTTTT.